These 29 T cell receptor beta chains were all obtained from the same sample, sequenced in a study of blood T cell repertoires in COVID-19 (TCRdb year 2020). Library preparation was by the immunoSEQ multiplex PCR assay. This immuneACCESS table, as held by TCRdb, lists in-frame sequences with V and J called but not all clones. Of the missing ones, under half trace to an unresolved V gene in checked studies; the others have no known cause. The sample table records over 250,000 clones; under 90% of these occur just once. The ten biggest clones cover roughly 2.3% of the sample. Sample: peripheral blood. The receptor source for this set is a man in his forties or fifties with acute or convalescent COVID-19.

The rearrangement links TRBV5-5 to TRBJ2-7, with 10 bases that match TRBD2. CDR3 size: 15 residues. J gave up 2 bases and V 3 bases, and 5 bases lay outside the gene matches. Germline V CDR1 and CDR2: SGHKS, YYEKEE (reference sequence). The CDR3 protein is CASSSTSGYTYEQYF. The CDR3 region has the DNA TGTGCCAGCAGCTCGACTAGCGGGTATACCTACGAGCAGTACTTC.

The chain couples TRBV2 to TRBJ2-5; D uncertain. V gave up 8 bases and J gave up 5 bases, with 6 bases separating them. Germline V gives CDR1 SNHLY, CDR2 FYNNEI. This CDR3 comprises 10 residues. The CDR3 loop reads CASSVETQYF. In DNA form, the CDR3 reads TGTGCCAGCTCGGTTGAGACCCAGTACTTC.

This clone was found a few times. The chain is built from TRBV29-1 and TRBJ2-2, with a tentative D call TRBD2 (6 bases). The V gene lost 4 bases and the J gene lost 11 bases, with 17 bases spanning the gap. CDR1 SQVTM and CDR2 ANQGSEA come from the germline V gene. The CDR3 is 13 amino acids. CDR3: CSVGGYWGGELFF. The CDR3, as DNA: TGCAGCGTTGGGGGCTACTGGGGAGGAGAGCTGTTTTTT.

The chain recombines TRBV3-1 (or the pseudogene TRBV3-2) with TRBJ2-1, with a weak D call TRBD2 (5 bases). V was shortened by 4 bases and J by 0 bases, with 10 bases between the two germline ends. CDR1 LGHDT and CDR2 YNNKEL come from the germline V gene (reference sequence). The CDR3 length is 15 residues. CDR3 residues: CASSPSGSSYNEQFF. DNA of the CDR3: TGTGCCAGCAGCCCAAGCGGAAGCTCCTACAATGAGCAGTTCTTC.

The chain joins TRBV14 to TRBJ2-1; 13 bases match TRBD2. Per germline, CDR1 SGHDN and CDR2 FVKESK. J was trimmed by 1 base and V by 2 bases; bases with no gene match: 11. This CDR3 has 20 residues. The CDR3 here is CASSQTPGTSGVGSYNEQFF. The CDR3 coding sequence is TGTGCCAGCAGCCAAACTCCAGGGACTAGCGGGGTGGGGTCCTACAATGAGCAGTTCTTC.

The rearrangement joins TRBV30 to TRBJ2-1; the match to TRBD2 covers 8 bases. The CDR3 spans 15 residues. The junction had 9 bases not matched to a gene; V was cut back by 2 bases and J by 6 bases. Germline CDR1 GTSNPN, CDR2 SVGIG (reference sequence). CDR3 residues: CAWSPRPLAGNEQFF. The CDR3 coding sequence is TGTGCCTGGAGTCCCCGACCCCTAGCGGGCAATGAGCAGTTCTTC.

V gene TRBV5-1 combines with J gene TRBJ2-1; TRBD1 agrees at 8 bases. In germline, CDR1 is SGHRS, CDR2 YFSETQ. Trimming removed 0 bases from V and 14 bases from J; junction bases left unmatched: 1. The CDR3 covers 11 residues. CDR3 region: CASSLEDREFF. The CDR3 region has the DNA TGCGCCAGCAGCTTGGAGGACAGGGAGTTCTTC.

This chain links TRBV6-5 with TRBJ1-1; 11 bases fit TRBD1. Germline V gives CDR1 MNHEY, CDR2 SVGAGI. V gave up 5 bases and J gave up 4 bases; unmatched junction bases: 6. The CDR3 has 15 residues. CDR3 in amino acids: CASSKTGTGGTEAFF. In nucleotides, the CDR3 is TGTGCCAGCAGTAAGACCGGGACAGGGGGCACTGAAGCTTTCTTT.

About this clone itself: Other DNA variants within this sample encode the same CDR3. The chain links TRBV5-1 to TRBJ2-3; 9 bases agree with TRBD2. The CDR3 spans 15 residues. Trimming at V came to 4 bases and at J to 3 bases, leaving 6 bases not matched to a gene. Per the germline V gene, CDR1 is SGHRS and CDR2 is YFSETQ. The CDR3 here is CASSGLARGTDTQYF. CDR3 coding DNA: TGCGCCAGCAGCGGACTAGCGAGAGGGACAGATACGCAGTATTTT.

J is TRBJ2-5 and V is TRBV7-3, with D unclear. Trimming shortened V by 1 base and J by 5 bases, and 8 bases separated the two germline ends. Germline V gives CDR1 SGHTA, CDR2 FQGTGA. The CDR3 spans 13 residues. The DNA for the CDR3 is TGTGCCAGCAGCTTAAATCTAGTCGAGACCCAGTACTTC. Its translation: CASSLNLVETQYF. Filled out from reference TRBV7-3 and TRBJ2-5, the complete variable domain reads GAGVSQTPSNKVTEKGKYVELRCDPISGHTALYWYRQSLGQGPEFLIYFQGTGAADDSGLPNDRFFAVRPEGSVSTLKIQRTERGDSAVYLCASSLNLVETQYFGPGTRLLVL.

The chain combines TRBV19 with TRBJ1-4; no definite D call. Trimming stripped 9 bases from V and 5 bases from J, with 19 bases between. This CDR3 comprises 15 residues. Germline V gene data show CDR1 as LNHDA and CDR2 as SQIVND (reference sequence). CDR3 residues: CASQPTYGGNEKLFF. As DNA, the CDR3 is TGTGCCAGCCAGCCGACCTACGGAGGGAATGAAAAACTGTTTTTT.

This chain links TRBV19 with TRBJ2-7, with D maybe TRBD2 (5 bases). CDR3 size: 12 residues. V was clipped by 4 bases and J by 5 bases, with 9 bases between them. Germline assignment: CDR1 LNHDA and CDR2 SQIVND (reference sequence). CDR3 DNA sequence: TGTGCCAGTAGTACGGGAAACGACGAGCAGTACTTC. The encoded protein is CASSTGNDEQYF.

This chain links TRBV13 with TRBJ1-6; tentatively, D is TRBD1 (5 bases). CDR1 is PRHDT, CDR2 FYEKMQ, per germline (reference sequence). The CDR3 contains 15 residues. The V and J ends lost 2 bases and 5 bases respectively, with 10 bases between them. In nucleotides, the CDR3 is TGTGCCAGCAGCTTAAGGGGCGAGAATAATTCACCCCTCCACTTT. This encodes CASSLRGENNSPLHF. The entire variable domain, with the rest obtained from reference TRBV13 and TRBJ1-6, is as follows: AAGVIQSPRHLIKEKRETATLKCYPIPRHDTVYWYQQGPGQDPQFLISFYEKMQSDKGSIPDRFSAQQFSDYHSELNMSSLELGDSALYFCASSLRGENNSPLHFGNGTRLTVT.

The CDR3 loop reads CASSSSVQGQVGGYTF. CDR3 nucleotide sequence: TGTGCCAGCAGCTCCAGTGTCCAGGGACAGGTTGGTGGCTACACCTTC. This chain links TRBV7-9 with TRBJ1-2, with 8 bases that match TRBD1. The CDR3 extends over 16 amino acids. After removal of 4 bases from V and 7 bases from J, the junction contained 14 bases not matched to a gene. CDR1 and CDR2 (germline): SEHNR, FQNEAQ (reference sequence).

This chain uses TRBV5-4 with TRBJ2-1; D is possibly TRBD2 (6 bases). Germline lookup yields CDR1 SGHNT and CDR2 YYREEE (reference sequence). The CDR3 is 15 amino acids. The germline V and J ends were trimmed by 4 bases and 3 bases, with 14 bases remaining between them. CDR3: CASSQGLMGYNEQFF. In DNA, the CDR3 is TGTGCCAGCAGCCAAGGACTAATGGGCTACAATGAGCAGTTCTTC.

The V call is TRBV21-1, the J call TRBJ1-1; TRBD1, the table's D call, lacks a check against the DNA. TRBV21-1 constitutes a pseudogene. The CDR3 is 14 residues long. In nucleotides, the CDR3 is TGTGCCAGCAGAGTTCTCACCAGGGGGCGCGCGGCTTTCTTT. This gives the protein CASRVLTRGRAAFF.

This clone appeared a few times. This sample includes further DNA sequences coding for the same CDR3. The rearrangement joins TRBV19 to TRBJ1-2; 10 positions match TRBD1. The V gene end was trimmed by 3 bases and the J gene end by 6 bases; junction bases not matched to a gene: 4. The CDR3 is made up of 14 amino acids. Per germline, CDR1 LNHDA and CDR2 SQIVND (reference sequence). The CDR3 region has the DNA TGTGCCAGTAGTATTCGTGGACAGGGGGATGGCTACACCTTC. It codes for CASSIRGQGDGYTF.

The chain employs TRBV7-3 and TRBJ2-1; TRBD2 agrees at 10 bases. The CDR3 is 18 residues long. J was trimmed by 7 bases and V by 0 bases; bases with no gene match: 12. Germline V CDR1 and CDR2: SGHTA, FQGTGA. The CDR3 spells CASSLTLTSGVVPNEQFF. Here the CDR3 DNA reads TGTGCCAGCAGCTTAACGTTAACTAGCGGGGTAGTACCGAATGAGCAGTTCTTC.

The rearrangement links TRBV27 to TRBJ1-6, with a possible D match to TRBD1 (5 bases). Trimming cost V 4 bases and J 0 bases, with 19 bases left between them. CDR1 is MNHEY and CDR2 is SMNVEV in the germline V gene (reference sequence). The CDR3 length is 19 residues. The CDR3 reads CASSSEAGTPSSYNSPLHF. The DNA for the CDR3 is TGTGCCAGCAGTTCTGAAGCCGGGACTCCAAGCTCCTATAATTCACCCCTCCACTTT.

The chain links TRBV29-1 to TRBJ1-5; perhaps TRBD1 as D (6 bases). The length of the CDR3 is 15 residues. Trimming stripped 7 bases from V and 1 base from J, with 17 bases between. Per the germline V gene, CDR1 is SQVTM and CDR2 is ANQGSEA. The CDR3 spells CSAGDRPGSNQPQHF. The CDR3 DNA is TGCAGCGCAGGAGACAGGCCCGGGAGCAATCAGCCCCAGCATTTT.

This sequence joins TRBV5-1 and TRBJ1-6; D might be TRBD1 (5 bases). V dropped 7 bases and J dropped 7 bases, with 15 bases sitting between them. The length of the CDR3 is 14 residues. Germline V gene sequence: CDR1 SGHRS, CDR2 YFSETQ. DNA for the CDR3: TGCGCCAGCGGATTGGGGCCGGGAAATTCACCCCTCCACTTT. It yields the protein CASGLGPGNSPLHF.

DNA for the CDR3: TGTGCCTGGAGTCTCGGGACAGGGGGCCTTAATGAGCAGTTCTTC. This codes for CAWSLGTGGLNEQFF. The chain carries TRBV30 and TRBJ2-1, with 12 bases that match TRBD1. Germline trimming cut 2 bases from V and 7 bases from J; bases unmatched to any gene: 6. The CDR3 has 15 amino acids. Germline CDR1 is GTSNPN and CDR2 is SVGIG (reference sequence).

The genes are TRBV2 and TRBJ1-1; D call uncertain. V was cut by 4 bases and J by 4 bases, with 13 bases left in between. The germline gives CDR1 SNHLY, CDR2 FYNNEI. This CDR3 is 14 amino acids long. This chain's CDR3 is CASSVIREGTEAFF. The CDR3, as DNA: TGTGCCAGCAGTGTTATTCGCGAGGGCACTGAAGCTTTCTTT. The whole variable domain, filled in from reference TRBV2 and TRBJ1-1, reads EPEVTQTPSHQVTQMGQEVILRCVPISNHLYFYWYRQILGQKVEFLVSFYNNEISEKSEIFDDQFSVERPDGSNFTLKIRSTKLEDSAMYFCASSVIREGTEAFFGQGTRLTVV.

CDR3 amino acids: CASSASHPGELFF. The DNA for the CDR3 is TGTGCCAGCAGCGCGAGCCACCCCGGGGAGCTGTTTTTT. The chain is built from TRBV9 and TRBJ2-2; D remains unclear. Germline values: CDR1 SGDLS, CDR2 YYNGEE. V lost 3 bases and J lost 6, with 9 bases in between. This CDR3 region has 13 residues.

The gene calls are TRBV4-1 and TRBJ2-1; 7 bases are a match to TRBD2. CDR3 length equals 10 residues. Losses at the gene ends were 10 bases for V and 9 bases for J; bases not matched to a gene: 3. Looked up from germline, CDR1 is MGHRA and CDR2 is YSYEKL. CDR3 amino acids: CATKRGEQFF. CDR3 coding DNA: TGCGCCACCAAGCGGGGTGAGCAGTTCTTC.

V usage is TRBV5-1 and J usage is TRBJ1-1, with unresolved D. Trimming cost V 0 bases and J 2 bases, with 8 bases left between them. The CDR3 is made up of 14 amino acids. Germline V gives CDR1 SGHRS, CDR2 YFSETQ. CDR3 nucleotides: TGCGCCAGCAGCTTGGCAACAGCAAACACTGAAGCTTTCTTT. Its translation is CASSLATANTEAFF.

This clone was detected only a few times. This rearrangement joins TRBV7-3 to TRBJ1-3; D ambiguous. V was pared by 5 bases and J by 4 bases, with 9 bases between. Per the germline V gene, CDR1 is SGHTA and CDR2 is FQGTGA. The CDR3 has 13 amino acids. For the CDR3, the DNA is TGTGCCAGCAGCCAGATTCCGGGAAACACCATATATTTT. It encodes CASSQIPGNTIYF.

The chain employs TRBV3-1 (or the pseudogene TRBV3-2) and TRBJ2-1, with TRBD2 matching 11 bases. Looked up from germline, CDR1 is LGHDT and CDR2 is YNNKEL (reference sequence). The CDR3 is 14 residues long. Trimming took 5 bases from V and 9 from J; bases not matched to a gene: 6. The CDR3, as DNA: TGTGCCAGCAGCTCCATAGCGGGGGGGCTTGAGCAGTTCTTC. Translation: CASSSIAGGLEQFF.

The chain links TRBV4-1 to TRBJ1-1; 9 bases align to TRBD1. The trim removed 4 bases at V and 5 bases at J, leaving 8 bases unmatched. The CDR3 runs 15 residues. Germline V CDR1 and CDR2: MGHRA, YSYEKL. The CDR3 region has the DNA TGCGCCAGCAGCCTCAACAGGGGGCGGGTAACTGAAGCTTTCTTT. This encodes CASSLNRGRVTEAFF.